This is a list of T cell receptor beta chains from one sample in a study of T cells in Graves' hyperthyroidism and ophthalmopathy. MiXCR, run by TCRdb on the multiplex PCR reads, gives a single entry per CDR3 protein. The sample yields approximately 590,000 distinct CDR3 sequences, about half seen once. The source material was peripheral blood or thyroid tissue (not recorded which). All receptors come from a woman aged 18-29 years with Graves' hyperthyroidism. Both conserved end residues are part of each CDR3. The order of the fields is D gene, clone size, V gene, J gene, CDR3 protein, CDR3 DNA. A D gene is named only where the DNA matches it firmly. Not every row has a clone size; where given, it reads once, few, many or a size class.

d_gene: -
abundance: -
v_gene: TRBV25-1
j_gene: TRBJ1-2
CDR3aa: CASVEGARRESYGYTF
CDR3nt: TGTGCCAGCGTTGAAGGGGCGCGGCGGGAGAGCTATGGCTACACCTTC

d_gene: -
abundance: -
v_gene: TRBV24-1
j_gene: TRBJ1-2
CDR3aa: CATSAPREDGYTF
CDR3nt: TGTGCCACCAGTGCTCCCAGGGAAGATGGCTACACCTTC

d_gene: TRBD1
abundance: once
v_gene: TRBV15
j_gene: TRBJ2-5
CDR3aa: CATSFSAGRGLETQYF
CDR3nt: TGTGCCACCAGCTTTAGCGCCGGAAGGGGGCTGGAGACCCAGTACTTC

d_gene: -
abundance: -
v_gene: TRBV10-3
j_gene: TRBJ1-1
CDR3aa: CASSRLYSTEAFF
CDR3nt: TGTGCCAGCAGTCGGCTATACAGCACTGAAGCTTTCTTT

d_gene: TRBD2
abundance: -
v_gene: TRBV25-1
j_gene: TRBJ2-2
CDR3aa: CASVDGLAGPGELFF
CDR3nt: TGTGCCAGCGTTGATGGGCTAGCGGGACCCGGGGAGCTGTTTTTT

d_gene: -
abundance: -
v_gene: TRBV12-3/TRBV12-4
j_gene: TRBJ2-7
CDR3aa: CASALWAASYEQYF
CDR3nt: TGTGCCAGCGCCCTGTGGGCGGCCTCCTACGAGCAGTACTTC

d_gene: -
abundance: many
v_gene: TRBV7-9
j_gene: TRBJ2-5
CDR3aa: CASSLAHVQETQYF
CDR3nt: TGTGCCAGCAGCTTAGCGCACGTCCAAGAGACCCAGTACTTC

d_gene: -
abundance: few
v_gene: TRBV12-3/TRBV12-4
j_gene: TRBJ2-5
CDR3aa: CASSPQASWIQETQYF
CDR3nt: TGTGCCAGCAGTCCCCAGGCTAGTTGGATACAAGAGACCCAGTACTTC

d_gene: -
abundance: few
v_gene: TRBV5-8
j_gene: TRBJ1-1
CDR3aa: CASSLGPKSSAFF
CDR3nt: TGTGCCAGCAGCTTGGGGCCCAAATCCTCGGCTTTCTTT

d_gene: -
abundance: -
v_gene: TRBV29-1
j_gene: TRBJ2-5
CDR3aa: CSVEVFHDRAQYF
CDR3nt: TGCAGCGTTGAGGTATTCCATGACAGAGCCCAGTACTTC

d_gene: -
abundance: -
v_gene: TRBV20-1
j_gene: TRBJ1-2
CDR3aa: CSATTPGGYGYTF
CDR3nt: TGCAGTGCGACCACTCCCGGCGGCTATGGCTACACCTTC

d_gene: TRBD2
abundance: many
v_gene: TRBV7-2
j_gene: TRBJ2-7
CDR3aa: CASSPTGLAGGHEQYF
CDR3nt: TGTGCCAGCAGCCCCACGGGACTAGCAGGCGGACACGAGCAGTACTTC

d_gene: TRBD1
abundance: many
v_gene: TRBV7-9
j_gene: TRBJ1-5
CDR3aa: CASSLDRGSQPQHF
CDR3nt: TGTGCCAGCAGCTTAGACAGGGGCAGTCAGCCCCAGCATTTT

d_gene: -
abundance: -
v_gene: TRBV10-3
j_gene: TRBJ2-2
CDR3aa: CAISLGGDTGELFF
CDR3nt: TGTGCCATCAGTCTCGGGGGCGACACCGGGGAGCTGTTTTTT

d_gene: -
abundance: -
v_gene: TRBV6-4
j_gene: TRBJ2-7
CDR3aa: CASSDGGIDMTYEQYF
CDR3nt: TGTGCCAGCAGTGACGGGGGCATCGACATGACCTACGAGCAGTACTTC

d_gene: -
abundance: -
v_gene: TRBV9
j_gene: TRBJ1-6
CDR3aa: CASSRGPLGSPLHF
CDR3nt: TGTGCCAGCAGCCGAGGGCCTCTGGGGTCACCCCTCCACTTT

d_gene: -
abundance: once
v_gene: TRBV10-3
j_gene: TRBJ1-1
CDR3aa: CAISLSSGVAFF
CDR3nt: TGTGCCATCAGTTTAAGTTCGGGAGTAGCTTTCTTT

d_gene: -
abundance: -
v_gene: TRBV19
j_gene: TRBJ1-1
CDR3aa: CASSIDKGSGSWNTEAFF
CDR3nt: TGTGCCAGTAGTATAGATAAGGGGAGTGGTTCATGGAACACTGAAGCTTTCTTT

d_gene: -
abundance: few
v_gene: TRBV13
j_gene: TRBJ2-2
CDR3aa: CASSWASNTGELFF
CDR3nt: TGTGCCAGCAGCTGGGCCTCGAACACCGGGGAGCTGTTTTTT

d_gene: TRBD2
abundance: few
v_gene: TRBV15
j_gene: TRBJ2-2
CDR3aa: CATTDLGGSSSGELFF
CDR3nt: TGTGCCACGACTGACTTAGGCGGGAGTTCAAGCGGGGAGCTGTTTTTT

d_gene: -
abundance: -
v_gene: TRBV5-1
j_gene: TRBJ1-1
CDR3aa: CASSQENGGRNTEAFF
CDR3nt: TGCGCCAGCAGCCAAGAGAATGGGGGAAGGAACACTGAAGCTTTCTTT

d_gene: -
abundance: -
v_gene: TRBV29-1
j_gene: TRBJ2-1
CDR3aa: CSVGGQYNEQFF
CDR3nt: TGCAGCGTTGGGGGGCAGTACAATGAGCAGTTCTTC

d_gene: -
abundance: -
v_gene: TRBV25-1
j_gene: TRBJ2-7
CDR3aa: CASSEFTSGGTYEQYF
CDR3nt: TGTGCCAGCAGTGAATTTACTAGTGGTGGGACCTACGAGCAGTACTTC

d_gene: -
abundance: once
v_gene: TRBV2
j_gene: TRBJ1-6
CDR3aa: CASSQPLSPLHF
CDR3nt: TGTGCCAGCAGTCAACCCCTTTCACCCCTCCACTTT